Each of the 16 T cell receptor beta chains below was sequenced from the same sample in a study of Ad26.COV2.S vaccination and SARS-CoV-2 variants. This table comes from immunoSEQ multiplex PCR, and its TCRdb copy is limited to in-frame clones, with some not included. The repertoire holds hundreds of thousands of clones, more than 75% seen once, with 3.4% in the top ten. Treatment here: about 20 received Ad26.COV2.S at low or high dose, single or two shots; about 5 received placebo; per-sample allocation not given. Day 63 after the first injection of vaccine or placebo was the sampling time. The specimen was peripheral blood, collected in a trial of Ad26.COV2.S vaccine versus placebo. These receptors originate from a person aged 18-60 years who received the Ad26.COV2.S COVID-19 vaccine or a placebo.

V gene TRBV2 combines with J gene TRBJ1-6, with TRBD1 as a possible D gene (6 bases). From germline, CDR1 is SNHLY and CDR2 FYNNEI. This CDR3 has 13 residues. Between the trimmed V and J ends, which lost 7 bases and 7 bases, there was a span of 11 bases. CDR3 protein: CASTGQTNSPLHF. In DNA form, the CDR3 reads TGTGCCAGCACCGGACAGACGAATTCACCCCTCCACTTT.

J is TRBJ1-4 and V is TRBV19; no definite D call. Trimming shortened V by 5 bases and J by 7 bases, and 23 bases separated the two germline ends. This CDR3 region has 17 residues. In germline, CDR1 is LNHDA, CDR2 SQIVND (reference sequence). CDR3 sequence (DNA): TGTGCCAGTAGTCCTCTCTGGTTAGTAGCGGCGTTTGAAAAACTGTTTTTT. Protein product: CASSPLWLVAAFEKLFF.

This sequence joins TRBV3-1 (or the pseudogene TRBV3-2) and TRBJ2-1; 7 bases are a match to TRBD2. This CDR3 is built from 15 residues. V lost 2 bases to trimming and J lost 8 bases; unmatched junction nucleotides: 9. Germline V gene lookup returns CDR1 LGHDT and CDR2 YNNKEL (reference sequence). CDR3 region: CASSQISGVRDEQFF. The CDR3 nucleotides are TGTGCCAGCAGCCAAATAAGCGGGGTAAGGGATGAGCAGTTCTTC.

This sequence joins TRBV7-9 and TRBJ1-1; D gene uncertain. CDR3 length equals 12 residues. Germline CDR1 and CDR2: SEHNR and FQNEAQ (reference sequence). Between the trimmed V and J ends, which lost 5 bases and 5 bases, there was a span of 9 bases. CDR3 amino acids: CASSRPGTEAFF. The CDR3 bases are TGTGCCAGCAGCCGGCCGGGTACTGAAGCTTTCTTT. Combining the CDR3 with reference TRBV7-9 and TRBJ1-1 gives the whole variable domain DTGVSQNPRHKITKRGQNVTFRCDPISEHNRLYWYRQTLGQGPEFLTYFQNEAQLEKSRLLSDRFSAERPKGSFSTLEIQRTEQGDSAMYLCASSRPGTEAFFGQGTRLTVV.

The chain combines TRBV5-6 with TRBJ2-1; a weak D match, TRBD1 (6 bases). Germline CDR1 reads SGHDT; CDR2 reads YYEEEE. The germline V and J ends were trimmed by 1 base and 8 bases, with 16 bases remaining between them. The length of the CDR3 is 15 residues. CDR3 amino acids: CASSLTGLMSDEQFF. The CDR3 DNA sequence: TGTGCCAGCAGCTTGACAGGGTTAATGAGTGATGAGCAGTTCTTC.

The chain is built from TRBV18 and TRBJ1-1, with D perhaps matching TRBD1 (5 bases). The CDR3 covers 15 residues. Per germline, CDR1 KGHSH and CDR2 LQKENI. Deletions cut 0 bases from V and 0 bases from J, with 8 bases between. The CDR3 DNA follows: TGTGCCAGCTCACCACCGGGGGTTGTGAACACTGAAGCTTTCTTT. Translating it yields CASSPPGVVNTEAFF.

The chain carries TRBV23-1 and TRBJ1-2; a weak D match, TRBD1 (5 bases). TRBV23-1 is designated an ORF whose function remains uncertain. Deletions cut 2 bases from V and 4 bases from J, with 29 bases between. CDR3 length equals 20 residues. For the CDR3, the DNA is TGCGCCAGCAGTCAAATCGCCCCGGGGCAGCGTGATTATATGGCCTATGGCTACACCTTC. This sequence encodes CASSQIAPGQRDYMAYGYTF.

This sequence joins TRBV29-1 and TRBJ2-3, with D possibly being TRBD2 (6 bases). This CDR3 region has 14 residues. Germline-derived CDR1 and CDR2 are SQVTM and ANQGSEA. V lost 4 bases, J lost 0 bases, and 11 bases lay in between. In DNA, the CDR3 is TGCAGCGTTGGGCGGAGGGTCAGCACAGATACGCAGTATTTT. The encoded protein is CSVGRRVSTDTQYF.

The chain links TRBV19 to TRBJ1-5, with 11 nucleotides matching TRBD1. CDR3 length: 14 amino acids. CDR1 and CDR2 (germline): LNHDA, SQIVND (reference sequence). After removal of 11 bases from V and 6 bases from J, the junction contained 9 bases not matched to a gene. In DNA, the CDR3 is TGTGCCGCTACCGGGACAGGGGGAAGTCAGCCCCAGCATTTT. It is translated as CAATGTGGSQPQHF.

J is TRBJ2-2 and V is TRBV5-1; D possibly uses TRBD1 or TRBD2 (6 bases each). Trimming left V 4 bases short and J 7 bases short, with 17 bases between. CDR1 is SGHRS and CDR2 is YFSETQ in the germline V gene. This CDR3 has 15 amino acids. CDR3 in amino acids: CASSPGASSGGELFF. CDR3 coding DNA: TGCGCCAGCAGCCCGGGGGCGAGTTCGGGCGGGGAGCTGTTTTTT.

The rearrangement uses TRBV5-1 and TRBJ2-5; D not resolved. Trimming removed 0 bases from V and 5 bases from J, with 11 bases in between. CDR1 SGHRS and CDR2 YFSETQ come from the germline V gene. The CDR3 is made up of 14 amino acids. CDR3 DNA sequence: TGCGCCAGCAGCTTGGTTCCGCCTTTGGAGACCCAGTACTTC. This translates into CASSLVPPLETQYF.

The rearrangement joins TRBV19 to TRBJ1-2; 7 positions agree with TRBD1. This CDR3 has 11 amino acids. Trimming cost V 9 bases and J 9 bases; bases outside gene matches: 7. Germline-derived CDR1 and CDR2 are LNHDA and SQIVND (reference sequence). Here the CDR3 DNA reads TGTGCCAGCCTAGGGGGCCACCGCTACACCTTC. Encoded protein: CASLGGHRYTF.

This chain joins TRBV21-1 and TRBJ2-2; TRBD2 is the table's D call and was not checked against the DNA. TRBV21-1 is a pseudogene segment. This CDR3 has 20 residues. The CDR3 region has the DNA TGTGCCAGCAGCAAAGAAGGGAGCGGGGGTCCCGGAGAGGACACCGGGGAGCTGTTTTTT. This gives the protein CASSKEGSGGPGEDTGELFF.

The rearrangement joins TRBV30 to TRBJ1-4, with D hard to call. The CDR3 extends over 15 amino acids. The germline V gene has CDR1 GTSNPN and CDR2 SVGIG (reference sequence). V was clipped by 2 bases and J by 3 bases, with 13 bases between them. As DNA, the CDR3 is TGTGCCTGGAGTCCTGGGAGGGCATCTAATGAAAAACTGTTTTTT. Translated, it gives CAWSPGRASNEKLFF.

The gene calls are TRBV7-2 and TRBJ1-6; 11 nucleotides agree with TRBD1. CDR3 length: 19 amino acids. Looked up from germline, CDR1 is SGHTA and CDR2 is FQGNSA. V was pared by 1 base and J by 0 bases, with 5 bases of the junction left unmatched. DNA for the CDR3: TGTGCCAGCAGCTTAGAATTGGGACAGGGGGTCTCCTATAATTCACCCCTCCACTTT. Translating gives CASSLELGQGVSYNSPLHF.

CDR3 in DNA: TGCGCCAGCAGGGATAATAACAGGGGGTACACTGAAGCTTTCTTT. Its protein product is CASRDNNRGYTEAFF. The chain recombines TRBV4-1 with TRBJ1-1, with 8 nucleotides matching TRBD1. This CDR3 contains 15 residues. The junction had 9 bases not matched to a gene; V was cut back by 6 bases and J by 3 bases. The germline V gene encodes CDR1 MGHRA and CDR2 YSYEKL.